These 25 T cell receptor beta chains were sequenced from one sample in a study of Graves' ophthalmopathy and Graves' hyperthyroidism (dated by TCRdb to about 2018). Instrument on record: Illumina HiSeq 2000. For repertoire sequencing, the TCR beta CDR3 regions were amplified from RNA transcripts. The first round of RT-PCR was done with HTBI primers and the Qiagen OneStep RT-PCR kit, and was followed by a second round of multiplex PCR, then size selection and purification. Clones were called with MiXCR by TCRdb after fastp trimmed the public reads at Q25, and only in-frame beta chains were retained. Rows with a matching CDR3 protein are joined into one entry that keeps the most common DNA and genes. Counted in this sample were about 620,000 distinct CDR3 sequences; 20% to 25% of them appeared once. In total, the top ten clones hold more than 5.5% of the sample. The sequencing input was peripheral blood. The receptors derive from a young woman with stable Graves' hyperthyroidism. Some clones in this sample may be carry-over from other donors' samples. Donor details come from another sample of the same person, matched by shared clones.

CDR3 sequence: CASSPGLASLNEQYF. For the CDR3, the DNA is TGTGCCAGCAGTCCAGGACTAGCGAGTCTGAACGAGCAGTACTTC. V gene TRBV12-3 or TRBV12-4 combines with J gene TRBJ2-7; 9 nucleotides line up with TRBD2. V was clipped by 5 bases and J by 5 bases; unmatched bases: 10. The CDR3 length is 15 residues.

The rearrangement joins TRBV11-1 to TRBJ2-7, with a weak D call TRBD1 (6 bases). V gave up 7 bases and J gave up 6 bases, with 13 bases separating them. The CDR3 covers 12 residues. Germline CDR1 SGHAT, CDR2 FQDESV (reference sequence). This CDR3 is CASTGTSLEQYF. CDR3 DNA: TGTGCCAGCACCGGGACATCCCTCGAGCAGTACTTC.

The V call is TRBV5-1, the J call TRBJ2-7; D gene uncertain. The germline V and J ends were trimmed by 8 bases and 4 bases, with 16 bases remaining between them. The length of the CDR3 is 13 residues. Germline CDR1 and CDR2: SGHRS and YFSETQ. CDR3 region: CASKRGHKYEQYF. CDR3 coding DNA: TGCGCCAGTAAGAGAGGCCACAAATACGAGCAGTACTTC. Supplemented by reference TRBV5-1 and TRBJ2-7, the full variable domain reads KAGVTQTPRYLIKTRGQQVTLSCSPISGHRSVSWYQQTPGQGLQFLFEYFSETQRNKGNFPGRFSGRQFSNSRSEMNVSTLELGDSALYLCASKRGHKYEQYFGPGTRLTVT.

The chain recombines TRBV11-2 with TRBJ2-2; 7 bases map to TRBD2. The CDR3 runs to 16 residues. CDR1 and CDR2 from the germline V gene are SGHAT and FQNNGV. J lost 5 bases, V lost 5 bases, and 11 bases had no gene match. This chain's CDR3 is CASSPAGRGGTGELFF. Here the CDR3 DNA reads TGTGCCAGCAGCCCGGCTGGGAGGGGAGGAACCGGGGAGCTGTTTTTT.

This clonotype was seen more than once but under ten times. The chain is built from TRBV5-1 and TRBJ1-2, with D possibly being TRBD1 (6 bases). V dropped 3 bases and J dropped 2 bases, with 26 bases sitting between them. Germline V CDR1 and CDR2: SGHRS, YFSETQ. The CDR3 runs 19 residues. DNA of the CDR3: TGCGCCAGCAGCTCTGGGGGTCCGGGGGCGTCCGAGAACAACTATGGCTACACCTTC. Protein product: CASSSGGPGASENNYGYTF. Full variable domain (outside the CDR3, taken from reference TRBV5-1 and TRBJ1-2): KAGVTQTPRYLIKTRGQQVTLSCSPISGHRSVSWYQQTPGQGLQFLFEYFSETQRNKGNFPGRFSGRQFSNSRSEMNVSTLELGDSALYLCASSSGGPGASENNYGYTFGSGTRLTVV.

The chain links TRBV20-1 to TRBJ1-1; TRBD1 might be the D (5 bases). V was clipped by 7 bases and J by 0 bases, with 15 bases between them. Germline CDR1 DFQATT, CDR2 SNEGSKA (reference sequence). The length of the CDR3 is 14 residues. CDR3 amino acids: CSVRVPGLNTEAFF. The CDR3 DNA is TGCAGTGTCAGAGTCCCAGGGCTGAACACTGAAGCTTTCTTT.

This chain uses TRBV30 with TRBJ1-1; D uncertain. CDR1 and CDR2 (germline): GTSNPN, SVGIG (reference sequence). The V end was cut by 0 bases, the J end by 4 bases, with 21 bases between. The CDR3 runs 17 residues. The CDR3 loop reads CAWSVTRASHEGTEAFF. The DNA of the CDR3 is TGTGCCTGGAGTGTAACTCGGGCAAGCCATGAGGGCACTGAAGCTTTCTTT.

This clonotype has ten or more counts. V gene TRBV12-3 or TRBV12-4 combines with J gene TRBJ2-7; 8 bases are shared with TRBD1. The CDR3 spans 15 residues. V lost 5 bases and J lost 2; bases outside the gene matches: 8. The CDR3 sequence: CASSGDRGLPYEQYF. DNA of the CDR3: TGTGCCAGCAGTGGAGACAGGGGTTTACCCTACGAGCAGTACTTC.

The sample holds many counts of this clonotype. The chain has TRBV28 and TRBJ1-5, with TRBD1 identical over 7 bases. Germline V lookup: CDR1 MDHEN, CDR2 SYDVKM. The CDR3 runs to 14 residues. After removal of 6 bases from V and 1 base from J, the junction contained 3 bases not matched to a gene. CDR3 nucleotides: TGTGCCAGCAGCACGACAGGGAGCAATCAGCCCCAGCATTTT. Its translation is CASSTTGSNQPQHF. Supplemented by reference TRBV28 and TRBJ1-5, the full variable domain reads DVKVTQSSRYLVKRTGEKVFLECVQDMDHENMFWYRQDPGLGLRLIYFSYDVKMKEKGDIPEGYSVSREKKERFSLILESASTNQTSMYLCASSTTGSNQPQHFGDGTRLSIL.

The chain uses TRBV12-3 or TRBV12-4 and TRBJ2-7; D unresolved. Trimming removed 1 base from V and 9 bases from J, with 7 bases in between. This CDR3 contains 11 residues. The CDR3 is CASSLDSRQYF. In nucleotides, the CDR3 is TGTGCCAGCAGTTTAGACTCCCGGCAGTACTTC.

The chain carries TRBV11-1 and TRBJ1-1, with 7 bases aligning to TRBD1. From germline, CDR1 is SGHAT and CDR2 FQDESV (reference sequence). The CDR3 is 14 amino acids. J was trimmed by 5 bases and V by 7 bases; bases with no gene match: 10. CDR3 nucleotides: TGTGCCAGCATCTTTCAACCAGGGGGGACTGAAGCTTTCTTT. It specifies CASIFQPGGTEAFF.

This clonotype occurred many times. This sequence joins TRBV6-1 and TRBJ1-5; tentative D call: TRBD1 (5 bases). The CDR3 runs to 15 residues. CDR1 is MNHNS, CDR2 SASEGT, per germline. Trimming left V 1 base short and J 0 bases short, with 7 bases between. CDR3 region: CASSEGQHSNQPQHF. CDR3 sequence (DNA): TGTGCCAGCAGTGAAGGACAGCATAGCAATCAGCCCCAGCATTTT.

This clonotype was picked up many times. The chain recombines TRBV2 with TRBJ1-2; D is unclear. Germline V gene lookup returns CDR1 SNHLY and CDR2 FYNNEI. The CDR3 is 14 residues long. The V end lost 6 bases, the J end lost 2 bases, and 13 bases lay between the germline ends. As DNA, the CDR3 is TGTGCCAGCAGGGGAAGACGGACCAACTATGGCTACACCTTC. It translates to CASRGRRTNYGYTF.

This clonotype was observed many times. The CDR3 protein is CASSSTGGAGYGYTF. In nucleotides, the CDR3 is TGTGCCAGCAGCTCCACAGGGGGCGCCGGCTATGGCTACACCTTC. The chain uses TRBV7-3 and TRBJ1-2, with 9 bases fitting TRBD1. Germline CDR1 is SGHTA and CDR2 is FQGTGA. The V and J ends lost 4 bases and 4 bases, in that order; junction bases with no gene match: 7. CDR3 size: 15 residues.

Comments on this clonotype: Just one base apart from a much larger clone, this may be a read error. The rearrangement uses TRBV18 and TRBJ2-6; D may be TRBD1 (5 bases). CDR1 KGHSH and CDR2 LQKENI come from the germline V gene. The CDR3 is 14 residues long. CDR3 region: CASSPTSGADVLTF. The DNA of the CDR3 is TGTGCCAGCTCACCAACCTCTGGGGCCGACGTCCTGACTTTC. Drawing the rest from reference TRBV18 and TRBJ2-6, the complete variable domain is NAGVMQNPRHLVRRRGQEARLRCSPMKGHSHVYWYRQLPEEGLKFMVYLQKENIIDESGMPKERFSAEFPKEGPSILRIQQVVRGDSAAYFCASSPTSGADVLTFGAGSRLTVL.

Ten or more counts support this clonotype. V gene TRBV28 combines with J gene TRBJ2-7, with D possibly matching TRBD1 (6 bases). Deletions cut 1 base from V and 6 bases from J, with 10 bases between. CDR1 MDHEN and CDR2 SYDVKM come from the germline V gene. This CDR3 contains 13 residues. CDR3: CASSLFVDSEQYF. In DNA form, the CDR3 reads TGTGCCAGCAGTTTATTCGTGGACAGCGAGCAGTACTTC.

This rearrangement joins TRBV5-1 to TRBJ1-3, with a weak D call TRBD1 (5 bases). The CDR3 has 15 amino acids. Trimming left V 4 bases short and J 0 bases short, with 11 bases between. Germline assignment: CDR1 SGHRS and CDR2 YFSETQ. The CDR3 DNA is TGCGCCAGCAGCAGGGACGGCGCCTCTGGAAACACCATATATTTT. This gives the protein CASSRDGASGNTIYF.

This clonotype was seen at least ten times. The chain is built from TRBV6-2 or TRBV6-3 and TRBJ1-1, with D possibly TRBD1 on 6 matching bases. The germline V and J ends were trimmed by 2 bases and 4 bases, with 11 bases remaining between them. The CDR3 spans 14 residues. Germline lookup yields CDR1 MNHEY and CDR2 SVGEGT. CDR3 region: CASSYGEGGTEAFF. CDR3 DNA sequence: TGTGCCAGCAGTTACGGGGAGGGGGGCACTGAAGCTTTCTTT.

V and J are TRBV7-2 and TRBJ1-1; D unresolved. The CDR3 is 13 amino acids. Between the trimmed V and J ends, which lost 3 bases and 0 bases, there was a span of 5 bases. CDR1 is SGHTA, CDR2 FQGNSA, per germline. DNA of the CDR3: TGTGCCAGCAGCTTCGCATTGAACACTGAAGCTTTCTTT. This encodes CASSFALNTEAFF.

This clonotype was observed at least ten times. The CDR3 region is CSPWEGESTEAFF. The CDR3 DNA reads TGCAGTCCGTGGGAGGGCGAGAGTACTGAAGCTTTCTTT. The chain is built from TRBV20-1 and TRBJ1-1; D remains ambiguous. The CDR3 has 13 residues. The germline gives CDR1 DFQATT, CDR2 SNEGSKA (reference sequence). Trimming cost V 8 bases and J 5 bases, with 18 bases left between them.

The table lists this clonotype with many counts. The chain combines TRBV5-6 with TRBJ1-2, with D tentatively TRBD1 (6 bases). The CDR3 length is 17 residues. The ends were cut back, 0 bases at V and 0 bases at J, with 15 bases in the middle. Germline assignment: CDR1 SGHDT and CDR2 YYEEEE. The chain's CDR3 is CASSLGGRGPTNYGYTF. The CDR3 DNA sequence: TGTGCCAGCAGCTTGGGAGGCAGGGGCCCTACTAACTATGGCTACACCTTC.

The J gene is TRBJ2-7, the V gene TRBV25-1; D ambiguous. Trimming cost V 4 bases and J 3 bases, with 13 bases left between them. CDR3 length: 14 residues. Germline V gene sequence: CDR1 MGHDK, CDR2 SYGVNS. Here the CDR3 DNA reads TGTGCCAGCAGTGGTTTTCCAACCAACTACGAGCAGTACTTC. Its protein product is CASSGFPTNYEQYF.

In regard to this clonotype: The junction shows a germline mismatch at one end, possibly a read error. V and J are TRBV6-5 and TRBJ1-5; no definite D call. The CDR3 totals 15 residues. Germline V gene sequence: CDR1 MNHEY, CDR2 SVGAGI. The CDR3 bases are TGTGCCGGCAGTTACTCGAGTCCAGGCAATCAGCCCCAGCATTTT. Amino acids: CAGSYSSPGNQPQHF.

CDR3 DNA: TGTGCCAGCAGCAGCTATGGGGGCCCGGCCTACGAGCAGTACTTC. It translates to CASSSYGGPAYEQYF. The chain combines TRBV7-8 with TRBJ2-7; TRBD1 is a possible D gene (6 bases). The germline V gene encodes CDR1 SGHVS and CDR2 FQNEAQ. The CDR3 length is 15 residues. The ends were cut back, 5 bases at V and 2 bases at J, with 16 bases in the middle.

This clonotype came up many times. V and J are TRBV19 and TRBJ1-2; D not resolved. V shed 2 bases and J shed 5 bases, with 6 bases lying between them. The V gene's germline CDR1 is LNHDA and CDR2 SQIVND (reference sequence). CDR3 length equals 12 residues. CDR3 protein: CASSISGYGYTF. CDR3 DNA sequence: TGTGCCAGTAGTATATCGGGGTATGGCTACACCTTC.